The source of this TCR beta chain is a study of T cells in Graves' hyperthyroidism and ophthalmopathy. General study points: In simple terms, a model built on 13 V-J features told ophthalmopathy apart from stable hyperthyroidism.

RNA transcripts gave rise to amplified TCR beta CDR3 regions. When the TCR CDR3 underwent first-round RT-PCR, the HTBI primer set was used. One entry per CDR3 protein, called by TCRdb with MiXCR from the multiplex PCR reads. There are hundreds of thousands of distinct CDR3 sequences in the sample; 45% occur only once, and about 7.7% lies in the top ten. Lactation, pregnancy, other autoimmune disease or uncontrolled infection excluded patients. Each diagnosis drew on symptoms, thyroxine, TRAb, thyroid ultrasound and orbital computed tomography findings. As to this clonotype: Its antigen is not identified.

The sample taken for sequencing was peripheral blood or thyroid tissue (not recorded which). The TCR sequence derives from an adult man with Graves' disease, either hyperthyroidism or ophthalmopathy (not recorded which).

The CDR3 DNA is TGTGCCAGCAGCCCAAGGACAGAATCTAATGAAAAACTGTTTTTT. It specifies CASSPRTESNEKLFF. The chain couples TRBV5-4 to TRBJ1-4, with TRBD1 as a possible D gene (6 bases). V lost 4 bases, J lost 3 bases, and 13 bases lay in between. The CDR3 extends over 15 amino acids. CDR1 SGHNT and CDR2 YYREEE come from the germline V gene (reference sequence).